The 28 T cell receptor beta chains listed next were all sequenced from one sample in a study of patients and donors after allogeneic stem cell transplantation. TCRdb reprocessed the RT-PCR reads via MiXCR and lists one record per CDR3 protein. The sample has about 160,000 distinct CDR3 sequences, 24% seen once. Sequenced material: blood, either unsorted or a sorted T cell fraction (not recorded which). Every receptor here comes from a human donor who was either an allogeneic HSCT recipient or a stem cell or donor lymphocyte infusion donor (not recorded which). It is not recorded whose cells these are; they may come from a transplant donor.

This clonotype was seen repeatedly, ten times or more. The V and J genes are TRBV10-3 and TRBJ1-1; TRBD1 might be the D (6 bases). Germline CDR1 ENHRY, CDR2 SYGVKD. CDR3 size: 11 residues. Trimming took off 11 bases at V and 6 bases at J, with 13 bases between the two ends. The CDR3 nucleotides read TGTGCCCACAAAGGGGGGGCTGAAGCTTTCTTT. It specifies CAHKGGAEAFF.

In the case of this clonotype: Germline and junction disagree at one end, which may indicate a read error. V gene TRBV28 combines with J gene TRBJ1-5; D gene unclear. This CDR3 contains 15 residues. The V gene's germline CDR1 is MDHEN and CDR2 SYDVKM. In DNA form, the CDR3 reads TGTGCCAGCCTAAATGTATGGGATAGCTATCAGCCCCAGCATTTT. It is translated as CASLNVWDSYQPQHF.

A few counts support this clonotype. The V gene is TRBV20-1, the J gene TRBJ1-2, with D possibly being TRBD1 (6 bases). V lost 0 bases to trimming and J lost 0 bases, with 14 bases between them. Germline values: CDR1 DFQATT, CDR2 SNEGSKA (reference sequence). The CDR3 runs 16 residues. Here the CDR3 DNA reads TGCAGTGCTAGAGACTTCCCCCGACAGGCTAACTATGGCTACACCTTC. Amino acid sequence: CSARDFPRQANYGYTF.

V usage is TRBV14 and J usage is TRBJ1-5; D is uncertain. The CDR3 sequence is 10 residues long. Germline values: CDR1 SGHDN, CDR2 FVKESK. V was pared by 8 bases and J by 7 bases, with 6 bases between. The CDR3 region has the DNA TGTGCCAGCCGAGGGCAGCCCCAGCATTTT. Translating gives CASRGQPQHF. Full variable domain (remainder filled in from reference TRBV14 and TRBJ1-5): EAGVTQFPSHSVIEKGQTVTLRCDPISGHDNLYWYRRVMGKEIKFLLHFVKESKQDESGMPNNRFLAERTGGTYSTLKVQPAELEDSGVYFCASRGQPQHFGDGTRLSIL.

This clonotype showed up just a few times. The V call is TRBV5-6, the J call TRBJ2-5, with D hard to call. V lost 1 base and J lost 4, with 5 bases in between. This CDR3 has 12 amino acids. Germline CDR1 and CDR2: SGHDT and YYEEEE. The CDR3 region is CASSLLRETQYF. CDR3 in DNA: TGTGCCAGCAGCTTGTTGCGAGAGACCCAGTACTTC.

This clonotype was found a few times. The chain couples TRBV29-1 to TRBJ2-5; maybe TRBD2 (5 bases). This CDR3 comprises 12 residues. The germline V gene encodes CDR1 SQVTM and CDR2 ANQGSEA. V was clipped by 4 bases and J by 3 bases, with 9 bases between them. The chain's CDR3 is CSVVGREETQYF. Here the CDR3 DNA reads TGCAGCGTTGTAGGGCGGGAAGAGACCCAGTACTTC.

In its sample, this clonotype was seen a few times. The chain combines TRBV20-1 with TRBJ2-7; possibly TRBD1 for D (5 bases). Between the trimmed V and J ends, which lost 2 bases and 1 base, there was a span of 12 bases. Per germline, CDR1 DFQATT and CDR2 SNEGSKA (reference sequence). This CDR3 has 14 amino acids. The CDR3 DNA reads as TGCAGTGCTAGACTGACAGAATCTTCCTACGAGCAGTACTTC. Amino acid sequence: CSARLTESSYEQYF.

The chain uses TRBV29-1 and TRBJ1-1; D gene unclear. CDR3 length: 11 residues. The V end lost 7 bases, the J end lost 8 bases, and 14 bases lay between the germline ends. Germline loops: CDR1 SQVTM, CDR2 ANQGSEA. The CDR3 sequence: CSAAGLGEAFF. The CDR3 nucleotides are TGCAGCGCTGCCGGTCTCGGAGAAGCTTTCTTT.

This clonotype was observed at least ten times. The chain joins TRBV29-1 to TRBJ1-2; tentatively, D is TRBD1 (6 bases). The length of the CDR3 is 13 residues. Trimming removed 7 bases from V and 7 bases from J, with 19 bases in between. Germline-derived CDR1 and CDR2 are SQVTM and ANQGSEA. DNA of the CDR3: TGCAGCGCCAGAACGGGGGCGCACGGTGGCTACACCTTC. Translating gives CSARTGAHGGYTF.

This clonotype was seen more than once but under ten times. J is TRBJ2-2 and V is TRBV5-1; possible D gene TRBD1, 5 bases. V lost 1 base to trimming and J lost 2 bases, with 9 bases between them. CDR1 and CDR2 (germline): SGHRS, YFSETQ. The CDR3 length is 15 residues. CDR3 DNA: TGCGCCAGCAGCTTGTACAGGTTTAACACCGGGGAGCTGTTTTTT. It specifies CASSLYRFNTGELFF.

The chain combines TRBV20-1 with TRBJ2-7; 8 positions agree with TRBD1. Germline CDR1 is DFQATT and CDR2 is SNEGSKA (reference sequence). The CDR3 sequence is 15 residues long. V shed 2 bases, J shed 0 bases, and the junction held 6 bases outside the gene matches. As DNA, the CDR3 is TGCAGTGCTAGACCCCGACAGGGGAGCTCCTACGAGCAGTACTTC. This translates into CSARPRQGSSYEQYF.

At least ten counts were recorded for this clonotype. The chain couples TRBV25-1 to TRBJ1-1; the D is unclear. The length of the CDR3 is 15 residues. With 3 bases removed from V and 3 bases from J, the gap between germline ends came to 14 bases. CDR1 is MGHDK and CDR2 is SYGVNS in the germline V gene. The CDR3 region has the DNA TGTGCCAGCAGTGATGGCGGGTCGATGTACACTGAAGCTTTCTTT. This codes for CASSDGGSMYTEAFF. The complete variable domain, with remaining parts taken from reference TRBV25-1 and TRBJ1-1, reads EADIYQTPRYLVIGTGKKITLECSQTMGHDKMYWYQQDPGMELHLIHYSYGVNSTEKGDLSSESTVSRIRTEHFPLTLESARPSHTSQYLCASSDGGSMYTEAFFGQGTRLTVV.

CDR3 DNA sequence: TGTGCCAGCAGCTTAGAAGCTAGCGGGTTAATAGGCGAGCAGTTCTTC. Its translation is CASSLEASGLIGEQFF. The chain employs TRBV7-8 and TRBJ2-1; TRBD2 agrees at 8 bases. The J segment lost 10 bases and the V segment lost 1 base, leaving 12 bases of the junction unmatched. Germline CDR1 is SGHVS and CDR2 is FQNEAQ. This CDR3 region has 16 residues.

This clonotype showed up just a few times. V usage is TRBV7-3 and J usage is TRBJ1-1, with D uncertain. V gave up 2 bases and J gave up 5 bases, with 9 bases separating them. CDR1 SGHTA and CDR2 FQGTGA come from the germline V gene. This CDR3 spans 13 amino acids. The chain's CDR3 is CASSLGVWTEAFF. In DNA form, the CDR3 reads TGTGCCAGCAGCTTAGGGGTTTGGACTGAAGCTTTCTTT.

The rearrangement links TRBV24-1 to TRBJ2-7, with 7 bases identical to TRBD1. This CDR3 is built from 15 residues. CDR1 is KGHDR and CDR2 is SFDVKD in the germline V gene. With 9 bases clipped from V and 4 bases from J, the junction kept 14 bases outside the gene matches. The CDR3 nucleotides are TGTGCCACCCAAAGAATTCGGGACAGTAAGTACGAGCAGTACTTC. Amino acid sequence: CATQRIRDSKYEQYF.

The chain joins TRBV5-1 to TRBJ2-2, with D possibly being TRBD1 (6 bases). Between the trimmed V and J ends, which lost 0 bases and 2 bases, there was a span of 11 bases. CDR3 length: 16 amino acids. Germline V gives CDR1 SGHRS, CDR2 YFSETQ. CDR3 residues: CASSLGQGINTGELFF. DNA for the CDR3: TGCGCCAGCAGCTTGGGGCAGGGGATAAACACCGGGGAGCTGTTTTTT.

This clonotype was detected only a few times. The rearrangement joins TRBV5-8 to TRBJ1-5; a possible D gene is TRBD1 (6 bases). CDR1 and CDR2 from the germline V gene are SGHTS and YDEGEE. The ends were cut back, 3 bases at V and 0 bases at J, with 10 bases in the middle. The CDR3 is 15 amino acids. The CDR3 nucleotides are TGTGCCAGCAGCTCAGACAGGTTTAGCAATCAGCCCCAGCATTTT. Protein: CASSSDRFSNQPQHF.

The chain couples TRBV6-5 to TRBJ1-2; D possibly corresponds to TRBD1 (6 bases). Trimming took off 4 bases at V and 2 bases at J, with 14 bases between the two ends. CDR1 is MNHEY, CDR2 SVGAGI, per germline. The CDR3 is 15 amino acids. This chain's CDR3 is CASSWGASLNYGYTF. The CDR3 region has the DNA TGTGCCAGCAGTTGGGGGGCCTCTCTCAACTATGGCTACACCTTC.

The chain combines TRBV29-1 with TRBJ2-3, with 9 nucleotides matching TRBD1. This CDR3 is built from 15 residues. Germline CDR1 SQVTM, CDR2 ANQGSEA. V dropped 3 bases and J dropped 6; count of bases not matched to a gene: 10. The CDR3 DNA follows: TGCAGCGTTGAGAACAGGGGGCGACCTGGGGATACGCAGTATTTT. It translates to CSVENRGRPGDTQYF.

CDR3 nucleotide sequence: TGCGCCAGCAGCCCGCCGGCAGGGCTCGCCGGGGAGCTGTTTTTT. This translates into CASSPPAGLAGELFF. The V and J genes are TRBV5-1 and TRBJ2-2; TRBD1 is a possible D gene (5 bases). The CDR3 runs 15 residues. Trimming removed 4 bases from V and 6 bases from J, with 16 bases in between. Germline V gene data show CDR1 as SGHRS and CDR2 as YFSETQ.

This clonotype was observed a few times. The rearrangement joins TRBV6-5 to TRBJ2-7, with 7 bases that match TRBD1. V dropped 2 bases and J dropped 2; count of bases not matched to a gene: 9. Looked up from germline, CDR1 is MNHEY and CDR2 is SVGAGI. The CDR3 runs 16 residues. CDR3 sequence: CASSYPTWTGTYEQYF. The CDR3 DNA sequence: TGTGCCAGCAGTTACCCGACTTGGACAGGAACCTACGAGCAGTACTTC.

V is TRBV29-1 and J is TRBJ2-7, with no clear D. V was cut by 2 bases and J by 4 bases, with 12 bases left in between. Germline lookup yields CDR1 SQVTM and CDR2 ANQGSEA. This CDR3 comprises 13 residues. The chain's CDR3 is CSVETPDGYEQYF. CDR3 bases: TGCAGCGTTGAAACCCCCGACGGATACGAGCAGTACTTC.

The sample holds a few counts of this clonotype. At one end the junction does not follow the germline gene, possibly because of a read error. The chain joins TRBV4-3 to TRBJ2-2; tentative D call: TRBD2 (5 bases). This CDR3 spans 13 amino acids. Germline values: CDR1 LGHNA, CDR2 YSLEER. CDR3 loop: CASSQGGTGELFF. The DNA for the CDR3 is TGTGCCAGCAGCCAAGGAGGAACCGGGGAGCTGTTTTTT.

This sequence joins TRBV6-5 and TRBJ2-2, with a possible D match to TRBD2 (6 bases). The germline V gene encodes CDR1 MNHEY and CDR2 SVGAGI. V shed 6 bases and J shed 5 bases, with 16 bases lying between them. The CDR3 has 15 amino acids. In nucleotides, the CDR3 is TGTGCCAGCAGGGACTGGACGGACTATACCGGGGAGCTGTTTTTT. It is translated as CASRDWTDYTGELFF.

DNA for the CDR3: TGCAGTGCTACCTTTGGTGGCGGGAGCGGCACAGATACGCAGTATTTT. Translation: CSATFGGGSGTDTQYF. This chain links TRBV20-1 with TRBJ2-3; 7 nucleotides agree with TRBD2. Germline-derived CDR1 and CDR2 are DFQATT and SNEGSKA (reference sequence). The CDR3 contains 16 residues. Trimming cost V 4 bases and J 1 base; bases outside gene matches: 11.

There are a few counts of this clonotype. The V and J genes are TRBV10-3 and TRBJ1-1; D perhaps matches TRBD1 (5 bases). The CDR3 has 12 residues. V lost 6 bases and J lost 6, with 11 bases in between. Germline assignment: CDR1 ENHRY and CDR2 SYGVKD. CDR3 in amino acids: CAISAPGPEAFF. DNA for the CDR3: TGTGCCATCAGCGCCCCGGGGCCTGAAGCTTTCTTT.

This clonotype was detected ten times or more. The CDR3 spells CSAGLAVDEKLFF. The CDR3 bases are TGCAGCGCTGGCCTAGCCGTGGATGAAAAACTGTTTTTT. J is TRBJ1-4 and V is TRBV29-1, with D uncertain. The CDR3 sequence is 13 residues long. Trimming cost V 7 bases and J 6 bases, with 15 bases left between them. Germline assignment: CDR1 SQVTM and CDR2 ANQGSEA.

This clonotype showed up just a few times. The V and J genes are TRBV7-2 and TRBJ2-4; D is ambiguous. Trimming removed 1 base at V and 2 bases at J, with 6 bases between. There are 14 residues in the CDR3. Germline V gene sequence: CDR1 SGHTA, CDR2 FQGNSA. The CDR3 spells CASSLGFPKNIQYF. Written as DNA, the CDR3 is TGTGCCAGCAGCTTAGGATTCCCCAAAAACATTCAGTACTTC.